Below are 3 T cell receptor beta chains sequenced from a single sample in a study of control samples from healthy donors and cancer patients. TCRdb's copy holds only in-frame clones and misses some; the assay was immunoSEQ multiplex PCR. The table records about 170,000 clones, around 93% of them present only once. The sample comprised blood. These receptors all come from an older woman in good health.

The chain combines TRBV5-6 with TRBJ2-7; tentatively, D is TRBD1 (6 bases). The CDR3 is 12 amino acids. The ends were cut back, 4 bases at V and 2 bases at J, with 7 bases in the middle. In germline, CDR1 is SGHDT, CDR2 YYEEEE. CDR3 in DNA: TGTGCCAGCAGCAGGACAGCCTACGAGCAGTACTTC. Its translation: CASSRTAYEQYF. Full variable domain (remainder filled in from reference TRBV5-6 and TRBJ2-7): DAGVTQSPTHLIKTRGQQVTLRCSPKSGHDTVSWYQQALGQGPQFIFQYYEEEERQRGNFPDRFSGHQFPNYSSELNVNALLLGDSALYLCASSRTAYEQYFGPGTRLTVT.

The DNA for the CDR3 is TGTGCCAGCTCACCAGGGGTCGAAAACACCATATATTTT. This codes for CASSPGVENTIYF. This rearrangement joins TRBV18 to TRBJ1-3; no definite D call. V dropped 2 bases and J dropped 6 bases, with 8 bases sitting between them. This CDR3 is 13 amino acids long. Germline V lookup: CDR1 KGHSH, CDR2 LQKENI.

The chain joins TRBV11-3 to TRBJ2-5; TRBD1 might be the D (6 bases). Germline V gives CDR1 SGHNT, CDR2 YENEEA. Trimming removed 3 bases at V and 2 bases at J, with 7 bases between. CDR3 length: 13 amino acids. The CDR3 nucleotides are TGTGCCAGCAGCTTCGGACAGCAAGAGACCCAGTACTTC. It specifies CASSFGQQETQYF.